A single sample is the source of the 10 T cell receptor beta chains below, sequenced in a study of blood T cell repertoires in COVID-19. Measured with immunoSEQ multiplex PCR; TCRdb has only the in-frame clones, and not every one. Of 250,000 or so clones in the sample, just under 85% were seen once. The sequencing sample was made of peripheral blood. The receptors derive from a woman aged 80 or older with acute or convalescent COVID-19.

In its sample, this clone was seen a few times. The chain employs TRBV7-9 and TRBJ2-7; 7 bases map to TRBD1. Germline CDR1 and CDR2: SEHNR and FQNEAQ (reference sequence). J was trimmed by 5 bases and V by 5 bases; bases with no gene match: 9. The CDR3 contains 14 residues. CDR3 sequence: CASSPRTGTNEQYF. Written as DNA, the CDR3 is TGTGCCAGCAGCCCGCGGACAGGAACGAACGAGCAGTACTTC.

The rearrangement links TRBV19 to TRBJ1-1, with TRBD1 matching 7 bases. Germline CDR1 and CDR2: LNHDA and SQIVND (reference sequence). V dropped 6 bases and J dropped 3; count of bases not matched to a gene: 4. The CDR3 spans 13 residues. CDR3 DNA: TGTGCCAGTAGCTCCAGGGGGGACACTGAAGCTTTCTTT. It codes for CASSSRGDTEAFF.

For the CDR3, the DNA is TGTGCCAGTAGTATAGAGGTGCGGGACGGTTACCCCCAGTTCTTC. This gives the protein CASSIEVRDGYPQFF. This sequence joins TRBV19 and TRBJ2-1; D possibly corresponds to TRBD2 (6 bases). The CDR3 length is 15 residues. In germline, CDR1 is LNHDA, CDR2 SQIVND (reference sequence). Trimming took off 0 bases at V and 13 bases at J, with 19 bases between the two ends.

This clone appeared a few times. This chain uses TRBV5-6 with TRBJ1-3; D not certain. The CDR3 totals 14 residues. V lost 5 bases and J 4 bases, leaving 13 bases between the germline ends. Germline CDR1 reads SGHDT; CDR2 reads YYEEEE. The CDR3 bases are TGTGCCAGCAGGCCCCGGGGATTGGGAAACACCATATATTTT. Translation gives CASRPRGLGNTIYF.

The rearrangement links TRBV14 to TRBJ2-7; 9 bases map to TRBD1. V lost 3 bases to trimming and J lost 0 bases; unmatched junction nucleotides: 9. There are 17 residues in the CDR3. The V gene's germline CDR1 is SGHDN and CDR2 FVKESK. As DNA, the CDR3 is TGTGCCAGCAGCCACCGGACAGGGGCTTCCAGCTCCTACGAGCAGTACTTC. It yields the protein CASSHRTGASSSYEQYF.

The gene calls are TRBV11-2 and TRBJ2-3; D unresolved. This CDR3 is built from 15 residues. CDR1 and CDR2 (germline): SGHAT, FQNNGV. The germline V and J ends were trimmed by 4 bases and 1 base, with 12 bases remaining between them. The CDR3 here is CASSYLGAGTDTQYF. DNA of the CDR3: TGTGCCAGCAGCTACCTCGGAGCCGGCACAGATACGCAGTATTTT.

This clone was counted only a few times. This sequence joins TRBV24-1 and TRBJ2-5, with no clear D. The germline CDR1 and CDR2 sequences are KGHDR and SFDVKD. The V and J ends lost 4 bases and 5 bases respectively, with 16 bases between them. The CDR3 is 15 residues long. Written as DNA, the CDR3 is TGTGCCACCAGTGACCGCCAGAACAAAGCGGAGACCCAGTACTTC. Protein sequence: CATSDRQNKAETQYF.

Of note for this clone: Its ends do not fully match the called genes, so a read error is possible. The rearrangement uses TRBV6-1 and TRBJ1-2; D perhaps matches TRBD1 (6 bases). CDR1 MNHNS and CDR2 SASEGT come from the germline V gene. The length of the CDR3 is 14 residues. The CDR3 bases are TGTGCCAGCAGCGAAGCAGGGGCCGGACGAGGCTACACCTTC. Translation: CASSEAGAGRGYTF.

V usage is TRBV6-2 or TRBV6-3 and J usage is TRBJ2-7, with TRBD1 matching 8 bases. This CDR3 is 15 amino acids long. With 2 bases clipped from V and 2 bases from J, the junction kept 5 bases outside the gene matches. Germline CDR1 is MNHEY and CDR2 is SVGEGT. The CDR3 nucleotides read TGTGCCAGCAGTTACCCGGGACAGGCGACCTACGAGCAGTACTTC. Amino acids: CASSYPGQATYEQYF.

This chain uses TRBV25-1 with TRBJ1-4, with D possibly TRBD1 on 6 matching bases. In germline, CDR1 is MGHDK, CDR2 SYGVNS. The CDR3 runs 15 residues. Trimming removed 2 bases from V and 8 bases from J, with 15 bases in between. This CDR3 reads CASSEGGGLGEKLFF. CDR3 nucleotide sequence: TGTGCCAGCAGTGAAGGGGGCGGGTTGGGGGAAAAACTGTTTTTT.